This record looks at one TCR beta chain sequence and its context. Within the sample, other DNA sequences also encode this same CDR3. This sample was taken from a study of blood T cell repertoires in COVID-19. Across the whole study: Specimens from acute and convalescent COVID-19 originated in the United States, Italy and Spain. In each case, the material was cDNA or gDNA derived from T cells, B-cell-depleted T cells, or PBMCs.

TCRdb's copy holds only in-frame clones and misses some; the assay was immunoSEQ multiplex PCR. The sample shows 120,000 to 150,000 clones, more than 80% of them seen only once. The CDR3 spans 13 residues. V was shortened by 0 bases and J by 4 bases, with 4 bases between the two germline ends. Germline CDR1 and CDR2: LGHDT and YNNKEL (reference sequence). What was sequenced was peripheral blood. This TCR was recovered from a human donor in a cohort sampled during active COVID-19. This chain joins TRBV3-1 (or the pseudogene TRBV3-2) and TRBJ1-5; D is undetermined. CDR3 sequence (DNA): TGTGCCAGCAGCCAAGATCTGAATCAGCCCCAGCATTTT. Residues: CASSQDLNQPQHF.